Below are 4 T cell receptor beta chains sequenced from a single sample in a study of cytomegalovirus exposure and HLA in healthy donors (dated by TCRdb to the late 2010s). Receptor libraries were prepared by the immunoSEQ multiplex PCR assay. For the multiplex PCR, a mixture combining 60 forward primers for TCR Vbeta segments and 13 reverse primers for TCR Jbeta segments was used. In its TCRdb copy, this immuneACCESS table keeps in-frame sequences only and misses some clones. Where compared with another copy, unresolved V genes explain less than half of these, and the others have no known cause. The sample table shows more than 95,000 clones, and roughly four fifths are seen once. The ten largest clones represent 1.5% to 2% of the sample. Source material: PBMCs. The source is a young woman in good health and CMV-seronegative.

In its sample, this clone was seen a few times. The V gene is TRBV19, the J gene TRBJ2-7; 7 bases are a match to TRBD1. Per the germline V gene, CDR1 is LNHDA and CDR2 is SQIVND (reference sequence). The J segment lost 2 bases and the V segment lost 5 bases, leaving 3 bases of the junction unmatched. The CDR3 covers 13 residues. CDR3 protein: CASSGTVAYEQYF. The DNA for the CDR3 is TGTGCCAGTAGTGGGACAGTTGCCTACGAGCAGTACTTC.

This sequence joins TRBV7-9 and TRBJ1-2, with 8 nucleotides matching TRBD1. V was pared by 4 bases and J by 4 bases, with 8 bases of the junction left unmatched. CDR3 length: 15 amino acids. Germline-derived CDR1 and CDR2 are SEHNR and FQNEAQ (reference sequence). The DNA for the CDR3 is TGTGCCAGCAGCTCGTGGACAGGGAAGATCTATGGCTACACCTTC. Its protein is CASSSWTGKIYGYTF. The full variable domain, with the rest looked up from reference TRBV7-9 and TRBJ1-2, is DTGVSQNPRHKITKRGQNVTFRCDPISEHNRLYWYRQTLGQGPEFLTYFQNEAQLEKSRLLSDRFSAERPKGSFSTLEIQRTEQGDSAMYLCASSSWTGKIYGYTFGSGTRLTVV.

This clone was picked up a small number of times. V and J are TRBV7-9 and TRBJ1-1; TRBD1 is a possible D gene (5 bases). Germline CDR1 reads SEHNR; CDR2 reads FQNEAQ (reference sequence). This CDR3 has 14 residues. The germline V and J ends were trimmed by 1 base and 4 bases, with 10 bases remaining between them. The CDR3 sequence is CASSLGTPATEAFF. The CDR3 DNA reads TGTGCCAGCAGCTTAGGGACACCGGCCACTGAAGCTTTCTTT.

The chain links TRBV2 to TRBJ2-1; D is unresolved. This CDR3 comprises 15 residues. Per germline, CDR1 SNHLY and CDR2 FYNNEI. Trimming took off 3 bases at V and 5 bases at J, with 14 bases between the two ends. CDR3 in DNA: TGTGCCAGCAGTGACTTCCCTCCACCGGACAATGAGCAGTTCTTC. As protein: CASSDFPPPDNEQFF.